The 26 T cell receptor beta chains below come from one sample, sequenced in a study of identical twins (dated by TCRdb to the mid-2010s). The library was generated by 5' RACE. Sequencing used an Illumina HiSeq 2000. TCRdb reanalyzed the raw reads on its own, using fastp at Q25 for trimming and MiXCR for clone calling, and kept in-frame beta chains. Rows with a matching CDR3 protein are joined into one entry that keeps the most common DNA and genes. Counted in this sample were about 720,000 distinct CDR3 sequences; around a sixth of them appeared once. Of the sample, roughly 13% falls within the top ten clones. The sample also formed part of further work on T cells expressing NK-cell markers.

Sequencing was carried out using PBMCs. The receptor set was obtained from a woman aged 18-29 years in good health.

In its sample, this clonotype was seen a few times. The chain carries TRBV18 and TRBJ2-7; D possibly matches TRBD1 or TRBD2 (5 bases each). Germline V gives CDR1 KGHSH, CDR2 LQKENI. The germline V and J ends were trimmed by 0 bases and 7 bases, with 19 bases remaining between them. The CDR3 sequence is 16 residues long. The CDR3 loop is CASSPPVRDGRWEQYF. The CDR3 DNA sequence: TGTGCCAGCTCACCACCAGTCCGGGACGGGCGGTGGGAGCAGTACTTC.

V gene TRBV10-3 combines with J gene TRBJ1-1; D is uncertain. This CDR3 is built from 14 residues. V dropped 6 bases and J dropped 1 base, with 12 bases sitting between them. Germline assignment: CDR1 ENHRY and CDR2 SYGVKD. The CDR3 nucleotides read TGTGCCATCAGGATGACCGAGACGAACACTGAAGCTTTCTTT. Protein sequence: CAIRMTETNTEAFF.

This clonotype has only a few counts. The V and J genes are TRBV7-2 and TRBJ2-7, with 9 bases matching TRBD2. This CDR3 is 14 amino acids long. V lost 8 bases, J lost 4 bases, and 9 bases stayed unmatched. Germline CDR1 SGHTA, CDR2 FQGNSA. CDR3 residues: CASGISGGLYEQYF. CDR3 DNA sequence: TGTGCCAGCGGGATTAGCGGGGGCTTGTACGAGCAGTACTTC.

The V and J genes are TRBV11-1 and TRBJ2-3, with 13 bases fitting TRBD2. V shed 5 bases and J 2 bases; nucleotides not matched to a gene: 16. The germline V gene has CDR1 SGHAT and CDR2 FQDESV (reference sequence). This CDR3 contains 20 residues. CDR3 residues: CASSLGLAGAHSRYTDTQYF. Written as DNA, the CDR3 is TGTGCCAGCAGCCTTGGACTAGCGGGGGCCCACTCGAGATACACAGATACGCAGTATTTT.

The chain employs TRBV5-1 and TRBJ2-3, with a tentative D call TRBD2 (6 bases). This CDR3 has 16 residues. The germline V gene has CDR1 SGHRS and CDR2 YFSETQ. V lost 5 bases and J 6 bases, leaving 22 bases between the germline ends. The CDR3 coding sequence is TGCGCCAGCAGTAATTCCCCCGGGACTCGGGGCGATACGCAGTATTTT. Translation gives CASSNSPGTRGDTQYF.

The chain has TRBV15 and TRBJ1-5; 7 bases line up with TRBD1. V lost 0 bases and J lost 3; bases outside the gene matches: 5. CDR1 and CDR2 (germline): LNHNV, YYDKDF (reference sequence). The CDR3 has 16 residues. The CDR3 loop is CATSRDRTGFNQPQHF. CDR3 nucleotide sequence: TGTGCCACCAGCAGAGATAGGACAGGATTCAATCAGCCCCAGCATTTT.

This chain joins TRBV20-1 and TRBJ2-7, with TRBD2 matching over 9 bases. CDR3 length: 11 residues. With 7 bases clipped from V and 4 bases from J, the junction kept 2 bases outside the gene matches. Germline V gives CDR1 DFQATT, CDR2 SNEGSKA (reference sequence). The chain's CDR3 is CSGSGGYEQYF. In DNA form, the CDR3 reads TGCAGTGGTAGCGGGGGTTACGAGCAGTACTTC.

This chain links TRBV6-1 with TRBJ2-2, with D unclear. The CDR3 contains 13 residues. V was clipped by 4 bases and J by 3 bases, with 6 bases between them. CDR1 is MNHNS and CDR2 is SASEGT in the germline V gene. As DNA, the CDR3 is TGTGCCAGCAGTGCGGGCTACACCGGGGAGCTGTTTTTT. It codes for CASSAGYTGELFF.

This clonotype was observed a handful of times. V and J are TRBV9 and TRBJ2-3, with D tentatively TRBD1 (6 bases). The CDR3 consists of 16 residues. CDR1 is SGDLS, CDR2 YYNGEE, per germline. V was clipped by 4 bases and J by 4 bases, with 19 bases between them. The CDR3 nucleotides read TGTGCCAGCAGCCCCCCCTCAGGGGTCCGTGCAGATACGCAGTATTTT. It encodes CASSPPSGVRADTQYF.

This rearrangement joins TRBV6-1 to TRBJ2-7; D not resolved. The CDR3 spans 14 residues. Per germline, CDR1 MNHNS and CDR2 SASEGT. V dropped 8 bases and J dropped 3 bases, with 17 bases sitting between them. CDR3 region: CASSFNTVFYEQYF. The CDR3 nucleotides are TGTGCCAGCTCCTTTAACACTGTCTTCTACGAGCAGTACTTC.

This clonotype was counted a few times. V and J are TRBV12-3 or TRBV12-4 and TRBJ1-2; D may be TRBD1 (5 bases). CDR3 length: 14 residues. V was cut by 6 bases and J by 6 bases, with 17 bases left in between. The CDR3 loop reads CASSRGHPQDGYTF. The CDR3 DNA sequence: TGTGCCAGCAGCCGTGGACATCCTCAGGATGGCTACACCTTC.

The V call is TRBV20-1, the J call TRBJ2-1; the D call may be TRBD1 or TRBD2 (5 bases each). Trimming cost V 3 bases and J 10 bases, with 19 bases left between them. Germline V CDR1 and CDR2: DFQATT, SNEGSKA (reference sequence). The CDR3 has 14 amino acids. CDR3 DNA: TGCAGTGCTAGGAAATCGGGGCCCGTTTTGGAGCAGTTCTTC. It is translated as CSARKSGPVLEQFF.

This clonotype was observed a few times. The chain links TRBV11-1 to TRBJ2-3; a weak D match, TRBD2 (5 bases). V was shortened by 8 bases and J by 2 bases, with 26 bases between the two germline ends. This CDR3 is built from 18 residues. The germline V gene has CDR1 SGHAT and CDR2 FQDESV (reference sequence). CDR3 amino acids: CASDGGVPPNFNTDTQYF. CDR3 DNA: TGTGCCAGCGATGGAGGAGTTCCCCCTAACTTTAACACAGATACGCAGTATTTT.

This chain connects TRBV5-6 to TRBJ2-1; TRBD2 agrees at 8 bases. Unmatched junction bases numbered 20, after V lost 7 bases and J lost 8 bases. Germline V gives CDR1 SGHDT, CDR2 YYEEEE. The CDR3 contains 17 residues. This CDR3 reads CASLPLRGRRGGDEQFF. Here the CDR3 DNA reads TGTGCCAGCCTTCCTCTCCGGGGCCGACGGGGGGGCGATGAGCAGTTCTTC.

This clonotype was observed many times. This chain links TRBV20-1 with TRBJ2-1; 7 nucleotides line up with TRBD1. Germline values: CDR1 DFQATT, CDR2 SNEGSKA (reference sequence). The CDR3 has 13 residues. V was clipped by 6 bases and J by 4 bases; unmatched bases: 6. The CDR3 region is CSATGEPYNEQFF. In DNA, the CDR3 is TGCAGTGCCACAGGGGAACCTTACAATGAGCAGTTCTTC.

The V call is TRBV29-1, the J call TRBJ2-1; unclear D gene. The CDR3 has 14 residues. Germline values: CDR1 SQVTM, CDR2 ANQGSEA. V shed 4 bases and J shed 7 bases, with 17 bases lying between them. DNA of the CDR3: TGCAGCGTTGTAAGGGTGGCGTCCGGGAATGAGCAGTTCTTC. Translating it yields CSVVRVASGNEQFF.

The chain uses TRBV20-1 and TRBJ2-1; a possible D gene is TRBD2 (5 bases). Germline CDR1 DFQATT, CDR2 SNEGSKA (reference sequence). V was pared by 1 base and J by 4 bases, with 14 bases between. The CDR3 loop spans 15 amino acids. Here the CDR3 DNA reads TGCAGTGCTAGAGGCCGGGAAGGGTCATACAATGAGCAGTTCTTC. Its protein is CSARGREGSYNEQFF.

The chain recombines TRBV12-3 or TRBV12-4 with TRBJ2-7; TRBD1 agrees at 9 bases. CDR3 length: 16 residues. J gave up 2 bases and V 5 bases, and 10 bases lay outside the gene matches. The CDR3 loop is CASSLYWDRDPYEQYF. In DNA, the CDR3 is TGTGCCAGCAGTCTCTATTGGGACAGGGACCCCTACGAGCAGTACTTC.

Only a few counts were recorded for this clonotype. The chain recombines TRBV15 with TRBJ1-5; 11 bases are shared with TRBD1. Per germline, CDR1 LNHNV and CDR2 YYDKDF (reference sequence). This CDR3 is built from 15 residues. The trim removed 3 bases at V and 6 bases at J, leaving 4 bases unmatched. Written as DNA, the CDR3 is TGTGCCACCAGCAGTCGGACAGGGGGCCTTCAGCCCCAGCATTTT. Amino acids: CATSSRTGGLQPQHF. The full variable domain, rest sourced from reference TRBV15 and TRBJ1-5, is DAMVIQNPRYQVTQFGKPVTLSCSQTLNHNVMYWYQQKSSQAPKLLFHYYDKDFNNEADTPDNFQSRRPNTSFCFLDIRSPGLGDTAMYLCATSSRTGGLQPQHFGDGTRLSIL.

This clonotype was counted a few times. J is TRBJ2-7 and V is TRBV29-1, with D possibly called TRBD1 or TRBD2 (5 bases each). CDR1 SQVTM and CDR2 ANQGSEA come from the germline V gene. This CDR3 spans 14 amino acids. Deletions cut 3 bases from V and 0 bases from J, with 12 bases between. In DNA form, the CDR3 reads TGCAGCGTTGAGTCGCAGGGACCCTCCTACGAGCAGTACTTC. Translated: CSVESQGPSYEQYF.

This clonotype was observed a handful of times. The chain combines TRBV20-1 with TRBJ1-5; 7 bases map to TRBD1. The CDR3 is made up of 13 amino acids. The J segment lost 4 bases and the V segment lost 6 bases, leaving 6 bases of the junction unmatched. CDR1 and CDR2 from the germline V gene are DFQATT and SNEGSKA (reference sequence). CDR3 sequence reads: CSAKGTVNQPQHF. Here the CDR3 DNA reads TGCAGTGCAAAGGGGACAGTGAATCAGCCCCAGCATTTT.

As regards this clonotype: Just one base apart from a much larger clone, this may be a read error. The rearrangement uses TRBV12-3 or TRBV12-4 and TRBJ1-2; a weak D match, TRBD1 (5 bases). This CDR3 is built from 17 residues. V was shortened by 10 bases and J by 0 bases, with 24 bases between the two germline ends. The CDR3 loop is CAIADPGLRKSNYGYTF. CDR3 DNA: TGTGCCATAGCCGACCCGGGACTGAGAAAGTCTAACTATGGCTACACCTTC.

This clonotype has a handful of counts. The rearrangement links TRBV10-3 to TRBJ1-2, with D maybe TRBD1 (5 bases). This CDR3 has 12 residues. Germline V lookup: CDR1 ENHRY, CDR2 SYGVKD. Deletions cut 7 bases from V and 8 bases from J, with 14 bases between. In DNA form, the CDR3 reads TGTGCCATCACCGGGGGTTCGTTAGGCTACACCTTC. Translation: CAITGGSLGYTF.

This chain connects TRBV7-2 to TRBJ2-1; D gene unclear. V lost 8 bases, J lost 6 bases, and 23 bases lay in between. Germline V lookup: CDR1 SGHTA, CDR2 FQGNSA. This CDR3 contains 16 residues. The CDR3 is CASGKPPGPSPNEQFF. The CDR3 coding sequence is TGTGCCAGCGGGAAGCCACCGGGTCCTAGTCCCAATGAGCAGTTCTTC. Using reference TRBV7-2 and TRBJ2-1 for the parts outside the CDR3, the full variable domain is GAGVSQSPSNKVTEKGKDVELRCDPISGHTALYWYRQSLGQGLEFLIYFQGNSAPDKSGLPSDRFSAERTGGSVSTLTIQRTQQEDSAVYLCASGKPPGPSPNEQFFGPGTRLTVL.

This clonotype was detected only a few times. This sequence joins TRBV12-3 or TRBV12-4 and TRBJ2-5, with D possibly being TRBD1 (5 bases). CDR3 size: 14 residues. Trimming took 5 bases from V and 7 from J, leaving 17 bases between them. This CDR3 reads CASSSPRVLLTQYF. The CDR3 DNA reads TGTGCCAGCAGTAGCCCCAGGGTCCTGTTGACCCAGTACTTC.

This clonotype was picked up a small number of times. This chain uses TRBV7-2 with TRBJ2-7; D possibly corresponds to TRBD2 (5 bases). V lost 5 bases and J lost 3, with 14 bases in between. Germline values: CDR1 SGHTA, CDR2 FQGNSA. The CDR3 contains 14 residues. The chain's CDR3 is CASSRGMDSYEQYF. CDR3 nucleotides: TGTGCCAGCAGCCGGGGAATGGATAGCTACGAGCAGTACTTC.